The clone carrying this T cell receptor (beta chain) was picked up many times. The data derive from a study of T cells after yellow fever vaccination. TCRdb ran MiXCR on the 5' RACE reads and lists one entry per CDR3 protein. Of some 350,000 distinct CDR3 sequences in the sample, 3% to 4.5% were seen once. The CDR3 extends over 15 amino acids. Germline loops: CDR1 MDHEN, CDR2 SYDVKM. V was trimmed by 4 bases and J by 11 bases, leaving 24 bases between them. The TCR comes from a man aged 18 to 29 who received the YFV17D yellow fever vaccine. The chain joins TRBV28 to TRBJ2-7, with D tentatively TRBD1 (8 bases). The sequencing used PBMCs, collected 5 days after the yellow fever booster vaccination. CDR3 residues: CASSSPGQGGSGEYF. The CDR3 region has the DNA TGTGCCAGCAGTTCACCCGGACAGGGAGGGAGTGGGGAGTACTTC.